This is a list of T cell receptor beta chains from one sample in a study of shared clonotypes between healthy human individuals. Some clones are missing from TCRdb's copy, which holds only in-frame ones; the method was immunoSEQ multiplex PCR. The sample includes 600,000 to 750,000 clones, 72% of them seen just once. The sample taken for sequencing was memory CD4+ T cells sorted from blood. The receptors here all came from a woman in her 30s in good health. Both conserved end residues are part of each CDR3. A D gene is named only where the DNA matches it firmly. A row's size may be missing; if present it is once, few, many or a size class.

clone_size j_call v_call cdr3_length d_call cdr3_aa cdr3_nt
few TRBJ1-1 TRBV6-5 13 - CASSLQLNTEAFF TGTGCCAGCAGTTTACAGCTTAACACTGAAGCTTTCTTT
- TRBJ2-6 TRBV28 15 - CASRRPGFGANVLTF TGTGCCAGCAGGCGTCCAGGGTTTGGGGCCAACGTCCTGACTTTC
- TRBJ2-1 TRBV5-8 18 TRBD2 CASSLFLADYSSYNEQFF TGTGCCAGCAGCTTGTTTCTAGCGGACTATAGCTCCTACAATGAGCAGTTCTTC
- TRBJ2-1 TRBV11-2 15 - CASSFDRGPYNEQFF TGTGCCAGCAGCTTTGATCGCGGACCCTACAATGAGCAGTTCTTC
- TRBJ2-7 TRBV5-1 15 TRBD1 CASSWDRGLSYEQYF TGCGCCAGCAGCTGGGACAGGGGGCTCTCCTACGAGCAGTACTTC
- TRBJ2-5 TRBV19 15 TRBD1 CASRPPGTGKETQYF TGTGCCAGTAGGCCCCCCGGGACAGGGAAAGAGACCCAGTACTTC
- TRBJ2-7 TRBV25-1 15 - CASSEDYRESYEQYF TGTGCCAGCAGTGAAGATTACAGGGAGTCCTACGAGCAGTACTTC
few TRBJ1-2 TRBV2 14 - CASSERGTNYGYTF TGTGCCAGCAGCGAGAGGGGGACCAACTATGGCTACACCTTC
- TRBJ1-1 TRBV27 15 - CASSLWGQIGAEAFF TGTGCCAGCAGTTTATGGGGGCAGATTGGCGCTGAAGCTTTCTTT
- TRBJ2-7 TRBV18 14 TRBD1 CASSLEGTVTEQYF TGTGCCAGCTCGCTAGAAGGGACAGTGACCGAGCAGTACTTC
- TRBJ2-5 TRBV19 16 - CASTEGRARPQETQYF TGTGCCAGTACAGAAGGACGGGCACGACCCCAAGAGACCCAGTACTTC
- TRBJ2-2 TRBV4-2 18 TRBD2 CASSPDPFREGDTGELFF TGTGCCAGCAGCCCTGACCCTTTTCGGGAGGGAGACACCGGGGAGCTGTTTTTT
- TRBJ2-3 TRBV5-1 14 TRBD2 CASSRSGSADTQYF TGCGCCAGCAGCCGCAGCGGGAGTGCAGATACGCAGTATTTT
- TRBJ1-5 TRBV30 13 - CAWSAGPLNPQHF TGTGCCTGGAGTGCAGGGCCGTTGAATCCCCAGCATTTT
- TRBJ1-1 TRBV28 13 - CASRVMANTEAFF TGTGCCAGCAGAGTAATGGCGAACACTGAAGCTTTCTTT
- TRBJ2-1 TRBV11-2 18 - CASSLVKVRGSVRNEQFF TGTGCCAGCAGCTTGGTAAAGGTAAGGGGGTCAGTGAGAAATGAGCAGTTCTTC
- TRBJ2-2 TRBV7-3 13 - CASSLTRTGELFF TGTGCCAGCAGCTTAACGCGGACCGGGGAGCTGTTTTTT
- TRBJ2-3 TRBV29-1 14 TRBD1 CSVLRQGPTDTQYF TGCAGCGTTCTCCGACAGGGGCCCACAGATACGCAGTATTTT
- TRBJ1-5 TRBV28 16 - CASGFWAARSNQPQHF TGTGCCAGCGGCTTTTGGGCCGCTAGGTCCAATCAGCCCCAGCATTTT
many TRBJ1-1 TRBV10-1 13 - CASSRNRDTEAFF TGCGCCAGCAGTAGAAACCGGGACACTGAAGCTTTCTTT
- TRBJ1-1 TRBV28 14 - CASSPGGRGTEAFF TGTGCCAGCAGCCCCGGGGGGCGAGGCACTGAAGCTTTCTTT
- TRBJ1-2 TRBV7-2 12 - CASSSYLGSHTF TGTGCCAGCAGCTCCTACCTAGGAAGCCACACCTTC
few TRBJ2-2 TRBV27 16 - CASSFRRGRNTGELFF TGTGCCAGCAGTTTTAGGAGGGGAAGGAACACCGGGGAGCTGTTTTTT
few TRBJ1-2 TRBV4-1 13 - CASSYRDGRGYTF TGCGCCAGCAGCTACAGAGATGGCCGCGGCTACACCTTC
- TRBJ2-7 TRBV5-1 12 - CASSTSPYEQYF TGCGCCAGCAGCACTAGCCCCTACGAGCAGTACTTC
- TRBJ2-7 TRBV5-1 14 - CASSGGRSSYEQYF TGCGCCAGCAGCGGGGGACGCTCATCCTACGAGCAGTACTTC
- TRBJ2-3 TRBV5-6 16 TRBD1 CASAGLGQGDTDTQYF TGTGCCAGCGCGGGACTCGGACAGGGAGACACAGATACGCAGTATTTT
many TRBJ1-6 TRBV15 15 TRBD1 CATSRNRGPNSPLHF TGTGCCACCAGCAGGAACAGGGGACCTAATTCACCCCTCCACTTT
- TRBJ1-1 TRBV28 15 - CASGRYGTENTEAFF TGTGCCAGCGGAAGATACGGGACCGAGAACACTGAAGCTTTCTTT
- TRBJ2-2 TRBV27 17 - CASSPLGVAVGAGELFF TGTGCCAGCAGCCCCTTGGGGGTAGCCGTGGGGGCCGGGGAGCTGTTTTTT
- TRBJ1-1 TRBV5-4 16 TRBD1 CASSSWTGGRDTEAFF TGTGCCAGCAGCTCGTGGACAGGGGGTCGGGACACTGAAGCTTTCTTT
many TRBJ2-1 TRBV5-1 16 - CASSLGSGEYYNEQFF TGCGCCAGCAGCTTGGGATCGGGAGAGTACTACAATGAGCAGTTCTTC
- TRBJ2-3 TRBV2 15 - CASIPGHPETDTQYF TGTGCCAGCATCCCAGGACACCCCGAAACGGATACGCAGTATTTT
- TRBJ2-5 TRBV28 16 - CASSFATGKGQETQYF TGTGCCAGCAGTTTTGCAACAGGGAAGGGCCAAGAGACCCAGTACTTC
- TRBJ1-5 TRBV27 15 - CASSFEGNSNQPQHF TGTGCCAGCAGTTTTGAAGGGAATAGCAATCAGCCCCAGCATTTT
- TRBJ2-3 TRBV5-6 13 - CASGTSSTDTQYF TGTGCCAGCGGAACATCTAGCACAGATACGCAGTATTTT
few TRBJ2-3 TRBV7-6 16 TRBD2 CASSLWKGGQADTQYF TGTGCCAGCAGCTTATGGAAGGGAGGGCAAGCAGATACGCAGTATTTT
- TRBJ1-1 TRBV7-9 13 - CASSRRSDTEAFF TGTGCCAGCAGCCGAAGGTCTGACACTGAAGCTTTCTTT
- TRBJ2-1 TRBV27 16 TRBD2 CASSPPGLAGNNEQFF TGTGCCAGCAGTCCGCCCGGACTAGCGGGGAACAATGAGCAGTTCTTC
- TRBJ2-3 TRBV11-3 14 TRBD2 CASSLTEAGGTQYF TGTGCCAGCAGCCTAACCGAGGCGGGAGGCACGCAGTATTTT
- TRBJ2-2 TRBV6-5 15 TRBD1 CASSTGQGAGGELFF TGTGCCAGCAGTACCGGACAGGGGGCGGGCGGGGAGCTGTTTTTT
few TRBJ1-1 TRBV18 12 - CASSPGRTEAFF TGTGCCAGCTCTCCGGGACGCACTGAAGCTTTCTTT
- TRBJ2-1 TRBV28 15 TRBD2 CASRQAGGPVDEQFF TGTGCCAGCAGACAAGCGGGAGGGCCAGTGGATGAGCAGTTCTTC
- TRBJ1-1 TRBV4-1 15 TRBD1 CASSHRQGAGTEAFF TGCGCCAGCAGCCACCGCCAGGGGGCGGGCACTGAAGCTTTCTTT
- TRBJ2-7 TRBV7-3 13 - CASSRTALGEQYF TGTGCCAGCAGCCGGACAGCCCTTGGGGAGCAGTACTTC
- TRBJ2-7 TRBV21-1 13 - CARIQGGFYEQYF TGTGCCCGAATCCAGGGGGGCTTCTACGAGCAGTACTTC
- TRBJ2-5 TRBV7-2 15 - CASSFQLGGGETQYF TGTGCCAGCAGCTTTCAACTAGGCGGTGGGGAGACCCAGTACTTC
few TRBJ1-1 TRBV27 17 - CASSSISGAQYLNEAFF TGTGCCAGCAGTTCCATCTCAGGAGCTCAGTATCTCAATGAAGCTTTCTTT
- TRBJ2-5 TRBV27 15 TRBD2 CASSLLAGGGETQYF TGTGCCAGCAGTTTACTCGCGGGAGGGGGAGAGACCCAGTACTTC
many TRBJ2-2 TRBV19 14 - CASSLSPVTGELFF TGTGCCAGTAGTCTCTCGCCGGTCACCGGGGAGCTGTTTTTT